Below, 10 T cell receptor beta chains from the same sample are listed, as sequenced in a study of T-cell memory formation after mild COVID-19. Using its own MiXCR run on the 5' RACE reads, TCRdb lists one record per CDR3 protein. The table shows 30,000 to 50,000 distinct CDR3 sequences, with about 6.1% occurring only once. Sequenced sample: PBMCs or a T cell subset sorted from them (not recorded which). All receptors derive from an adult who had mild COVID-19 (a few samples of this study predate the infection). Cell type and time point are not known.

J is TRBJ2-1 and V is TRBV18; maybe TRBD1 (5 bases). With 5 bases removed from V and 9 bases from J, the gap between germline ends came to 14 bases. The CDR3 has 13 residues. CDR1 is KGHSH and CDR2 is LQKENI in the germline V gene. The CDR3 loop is CASSGQQEGEQFF. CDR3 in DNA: TGTGCCAGCTCAGGACAACAGGAAGGTGAGCAGTTCTTC.

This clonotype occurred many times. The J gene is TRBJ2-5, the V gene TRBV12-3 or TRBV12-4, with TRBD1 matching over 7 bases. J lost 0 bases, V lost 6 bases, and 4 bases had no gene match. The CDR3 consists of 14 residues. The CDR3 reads CASSIGQDQETQYF. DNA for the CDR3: TGTGCCAGCAGCATCGGACAGGACCAAGAGACCCAGTACTTC.

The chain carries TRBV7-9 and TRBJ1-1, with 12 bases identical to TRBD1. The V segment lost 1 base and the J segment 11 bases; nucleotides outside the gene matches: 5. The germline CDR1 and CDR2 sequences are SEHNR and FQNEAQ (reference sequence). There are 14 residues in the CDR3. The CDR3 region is CASSLGGQGAGAFF. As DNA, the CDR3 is TGTGCCAGCAGCTTAGGGGGACAGGGGGCTGGGGCTTTCTTT. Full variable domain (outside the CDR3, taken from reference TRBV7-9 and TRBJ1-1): DTGVSQNPRHKITKRGQNVTFRCDPISEHNRLYWYRQTLGQGPEFLTYFQNEAQLEKSRLLSDRFSAERPKGSFSTLEIQRTEQGDSAMYLCASSLGGQGAGAFFGQGTRLTVV.

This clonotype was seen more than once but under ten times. CDR3: CASSTNVAGAIDTGELFF. The CDR3 DNA follows: TGTGCCAGCAGCACCAACGTCGCGGGGGCAATCGACACCGGGGAGCTGTTTTTT. The chain links TRBV4-2 to TRBJ2-2, with D tentatively TRBD2 (7 bases). Between the trimmed V and J ends, which lost 5 bases and 3 bases, there was a span of 22 bases. This CDR3 is built from 18 residues. The germline V gene encodes CDR1 LGHNA and CDR2 YNFKEQ.

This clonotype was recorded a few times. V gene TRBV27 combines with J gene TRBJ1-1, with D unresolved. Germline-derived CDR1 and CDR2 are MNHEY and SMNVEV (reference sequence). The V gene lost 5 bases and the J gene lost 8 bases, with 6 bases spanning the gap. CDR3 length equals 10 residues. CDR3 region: CASSPPEAFF. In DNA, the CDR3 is TGTGCCAGCAGTCCGCCCGAAGCTTTCTTT.

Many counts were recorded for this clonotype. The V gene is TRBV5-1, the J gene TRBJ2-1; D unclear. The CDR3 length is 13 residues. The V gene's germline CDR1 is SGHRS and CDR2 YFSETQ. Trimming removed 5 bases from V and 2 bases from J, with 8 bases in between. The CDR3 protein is CASSRQPYNEQFF. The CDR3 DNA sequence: TGCGCCAGCAGTCGGCAACCCTACAATGAGCAGTTCTTC.

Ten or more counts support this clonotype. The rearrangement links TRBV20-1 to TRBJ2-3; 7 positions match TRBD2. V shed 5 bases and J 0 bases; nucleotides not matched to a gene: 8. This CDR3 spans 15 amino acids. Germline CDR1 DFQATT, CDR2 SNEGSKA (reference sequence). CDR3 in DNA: TGCAGTGCTGGTACTAGCGAACCTAGCACAGATACGCAGTATTTT. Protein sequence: CSAGTSEPSTDTQYF.

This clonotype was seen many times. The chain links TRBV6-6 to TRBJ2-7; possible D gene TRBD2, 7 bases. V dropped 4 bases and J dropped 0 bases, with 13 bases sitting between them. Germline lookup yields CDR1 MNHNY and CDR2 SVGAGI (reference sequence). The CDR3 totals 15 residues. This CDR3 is CASSSAGGLSYEQYF. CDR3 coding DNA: TGTGCCAGCAGTTCGGCCGGGGGGCTCTCCTACGAGCAGTACTTC.

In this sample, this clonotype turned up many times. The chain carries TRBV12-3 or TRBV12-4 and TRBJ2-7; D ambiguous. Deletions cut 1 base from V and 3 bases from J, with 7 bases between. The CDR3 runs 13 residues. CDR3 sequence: CASSLGQYYEQYF. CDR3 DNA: TGTGCCAGCAGTTTAGGCCAATACTACGAGCAGTACTTC.

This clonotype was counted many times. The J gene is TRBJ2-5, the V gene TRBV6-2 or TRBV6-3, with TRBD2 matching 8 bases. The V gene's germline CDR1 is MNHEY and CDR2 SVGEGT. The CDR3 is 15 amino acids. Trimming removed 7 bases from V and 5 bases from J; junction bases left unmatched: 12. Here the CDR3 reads CASNFAGGDRETQYF. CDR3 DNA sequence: TGTGCCAGCAATTTCGCGGGAGGCGATAGGGAGACCCAGTACTTC.